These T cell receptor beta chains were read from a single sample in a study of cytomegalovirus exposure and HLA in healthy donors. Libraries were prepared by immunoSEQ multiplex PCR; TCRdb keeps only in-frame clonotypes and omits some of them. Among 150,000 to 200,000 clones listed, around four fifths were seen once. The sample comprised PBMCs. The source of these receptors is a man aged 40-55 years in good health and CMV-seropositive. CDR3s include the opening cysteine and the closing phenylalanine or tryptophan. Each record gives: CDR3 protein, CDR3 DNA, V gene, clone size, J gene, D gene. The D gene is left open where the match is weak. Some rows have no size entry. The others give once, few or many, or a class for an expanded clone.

CDR3aa: CASSSRERGTGKGGGYF
CDR3nt: TGTGCCAGCAGCTCGAGAGAGCGGGGCACGGGCAAGGGGGGCGGGTATTTT
v_gene: TRBV7-2
abundance: NA
j_gene: TRBJ2-3
d_gene: NA

CDR3aa: CAIRAGPQGHEQYF
CDR3nt: TGTGCCATCAGGGCCGGACCCCAGGGGCACGAGCAGTACTTC
v_gene: TRBV10-3
abundance: NA
j_gene: TRBJ2-7
d_gene: NA

CDR3aa: CATSRHGQYNEQFF
CDR3nt: TGTGCCACCAGCAGACATGGACAATACAATGAGCAGTTCTTC
v_gene: TRBV15
abundance: few
j_gene: TRBJ2-1
d_gene: NA

CDR3aa: CASTSGLNTGELFF
CDR3nt: TGTGCCAGCACCTCGGGACTCAACACCGGGGAGCTGTTTTTT
v_gene: TRBV27
abundance: NA
j_gene: TRBJ2-2
d_gene: NA

CDR3aa: CASSGTGGTGANGLTF
CDR3nt: TGTGCCAGCAGTGGTACAGGGGGCACTGGGGCCAACGGCCTGACTTTC
v_gene: TRBV6-1
abundance: NA
j_gene: TRBJ2-6
d_gene: TRBD1

CDR3aa: CASRPTVLLAKNIQYF
CDR3nt: TGTGCTAGCAGACCTACAGTACTTTTAGCCAAAAACATTCAGTACTTC
v_gene: TRBV7-7
abundance: NA
j_gene: TRBJ2-4
d_gene: NA

CDR3aa: CASSVDNRAPTSPTEAFF
CDR3nt: TGTGCCAGCAGCGTAGATAACAGAGCCCCCACAAGCCCCACTGAAGCTTTCTTT
v_gene: TRBV9
abundance: NA
j_gene: TRBJ1-1
d_gene: NA

CDR3aa: CASSLRRNGELFF
CDR3nt: TGTGCCAGCAGTTTAAGGCGGAACGGGGAGCTGTTTTTT
v_gene: TRBV27
abundance: NA
j_gene: TRBJ2-2
d_gene: NA

CDR3aa: CSSSSPRAPGAGYTF
CDR3nt: TGTTCCAGCAGCTCCCCTAGGGCCCCTGGGGCTGGCTACACCTTC
v_gene: TRBV7-9
abundance: NA
j_gene: TRBJ1-2
d_gene: NA

CDR3aa: CTETGAGDTDTQYF
CDR3nt: TGCACCGAGACGGGAGCGGGGGACACAGATACGCAGTATTTT
v_gene: TRBV29-1
abundance: once
j_gene: TRBJ2-3
d_gene: TRBD2

CDR3aa: CAISDVGGAGEQYF
CDR3nt: TGTGCCATCAGTGACGTAGGGGGGGCCGGGGAGCAGTACTTC
v_gene: TRBV10-3
abundance: NA
j_gene: TRBJ2-7
d_gene: NA

CDR3aa: CASSPQWGGSYEQYF
CDR3nt: TGTGCCAGCAGCCCCCAGTGGGGGGGCTCCTACGAGCAGTACTTC
v_gene: TRBV7-2
abundance: NA
j_gene: TRBJ2-7
d_gene: TRBD2

CDR3aa: CSARSSYEQYF
CDR3nt: TGCAGCGCCCGCAGCTCCTACGAGCAGTACTTC
v_gene: TRBV29-1
abundance: few
j_gene: TRBJ2-7
d_gene: NA

CDR3aa: CASTYRDSAYNEQFF
CDR3nt: TGTGCCAGTACTTACAGGGACAGCGCCTACAATGAGCAGTTCTTC
v_gene: TRBV19
abundance: NA
j_gene: TRBJ2-1
d_gene: TRBD1

CDR3aa: CATSPGAGGRHYTDTQYF
CDR3nt: TGTGCCACCAGCCCCGGGGCAGGGGGTCGACACTACACAGATACGCAGTATTTT
v_gene: TRBV15
abundance: NA
j_gene: TRBJ2-3
d_gene: TRBD1

CDR3aa: CASSVAPLELAPTGELFF
CDR3nt: TGTGCCAGCAGCGTAGCTCCACTGGAACTAGCGCCCACCGGGGAGCTGTTTTTT
v_gene: TRBV9
abundance: NA
j_gene: TRBJ2-2
d_gene: TRBD2

CDR3aa: CASSTGASSNQPQHF
CDR3nt: TGTGCCAGCTCGACAGGGGCCTCTAGCAATCAGCCCCAGCATTTT
v_gene: TRBV27
abundance: NA
j_gene: TRBJ1-5
d_gene: TRBD1

CDR3aa: CASSLVVTGLLDTQYF
CDR3nt: TGTGCCAGCAGCTTAGTGGTGACAGGGTTGTTAGATACGCAGTATTTT
v_gene: TRBV11-2
abundance: NA
j_gene: TRBJ2-3
d_gene: TRBD1

CDR3aa: CASSGQGLDYEQYF
CDR3nt: TGTGCCAGCAGCGGACAGGGGCTTGACTACGAGCAGTACTTC
v_gene: TRBV6-1
abundance: NA
j_gene: TRBJ2-7
d_gene: TRBD1

CDR3aa: CAWTWRGLQYF
CDR3nt: TGTGCCTGGACCTGGAGGGGCTTGCAGTACTTC
v_gene: TRBV30
abundance: NA
j_gene: TRBJ2-5
d_gene: NA

CDR3aa: CASRDRGLGETQYF
CDR3nt: TGTGCCAGCAGAGACAGGGGGCTAGGGGAGACCCAGTACTTC
v_gene: TRBV6-1
abundance: once
j_gene: TRBJ2-5
d_gene: TRBD1

CDR3aa: CASSYGAGDQPQHF
CDR3nt: TGTGCCAGCAGTTACGGGGCAGGGGACCAGCCCCAGCATTTT
v_gene: TRBV6-5
abundance: few
j_gene: TRBJ1-5
d_gene: NA

CDR3aa: CSVENRVVYNEQFF
CDR3nt: TGCAGCGTTGAAAACAGGGTAGTCTACAATGAGCAGTTCTTC
v_gene: TRBV29-1
abundance: few
j_gene: TRBJ2-1
d_gene: NA

CDR3aa: CSSSPYGASGPREQFF
CDR3nt: TGTTCCAGCAGCCCCTATGGGGCTAGCGGTCCTCGAGAGCAGTTCTTC
v_gene: TRBV7-9
abundance: NA
j_gene: TRBJ2-1
d_gene: TRBD2

CDR3aa: CAWNRLAGGADEQFF
CDR3nt: TGTGCCTGGAACAGACTAGCGGGAGGGGCTGACGAGCAGTTCTTC
v_gene: TRBV30
abundance: NA
j_gene: TRBJ2-1
d_gene: TRBD2

CDR3aa: CASSRGQSRSEETQYF
CDR3nt: TGTGCCAGCAGCCGTGGACAGAGCAGGTCAGAAGAGACCCAGTACTTC
v_gene: TRBV5-8
abundance: NA
j_gene: TRBJ2-5
d_gene: NA

CDR3aa: CASSLIDRGYVETQYF
CDR3nt: TGTGCCAGCAGCTTAATAGACAGGGGTTATGTGGAGACCCAGTACTTC
v_gene: TRBV11-2
abundance: NA
j_gene: TRBJ2-5
d_gene: TRBD1

CDR3aa: CASSLRGKPYEQYF
CDR3nt: TGTGCCAGCAGTTTACGAGGGAAACCCTACGAGCAGTACTTC
v_gene: TRBV27
abundance: NA
j_gene: TRBJ2-7
d_gene: NA

CDR3aa: CASSVGRGSSYEQYF
CDR3nt: TGTGCCAGCAGTGTAGGCAGGGGGTCCTCCTACGAGCAGTACTTC
v_gene: TRBV25-1
abundance: NA
j_gene: TRBJ2-7
d_gene: TRBD1

CDR3aa: CASSLFPPGQGGEKLFF
CDR3nt: TGTGCCAGCAGTTTATTCCCCCCGGGACAGGGGGGTGAAAAACTGTTTTTT
v_gene: TRBV27
abundance: once
j_gene: TRBJ1-4
d_gene: TRBD1

CDR3aa: CASSLTTRGETQYF
CDR3nt: TGTGCCAGCAGCCTAACCACCCGGGGGGAGACCCAGTACTTC
v_gene: TRBV9
abundance: few
j_gene: TRBJ2-5
d_gene: NA

CDR3aa: CSVGQRTNNEQFF
CDR3nt: TGCAGCGTTGGACAGCGGACTAACAATGAGCAGTTCTTC
v_gene: TRBV29-1
abundance: NA
j_gene: TRBJ2-1
d_gene: NA

CDR3aa: CASSRGLAGVGSYEQYF
CDR3nt: TGTGCCAGCAGTCGCGGACTAGCGGGAGTTGGTTCCTACGAGCAGTACTTC
v_gene: TRBV7-9
abundance: NA
j_gene: TRBJ2-7
d_gene: TRBD2

CDR3aa: CACPFESNGYTF
CDR3nt: TGTGCCTGCCCCTTTGAGTCGAATGGCTACACCTTC
v_gene: TRBV30
abundance: few
j_gene: TRBJ1-2
d_gene: NA

CDR3aa: CASSGNYEYTF
CDR3nt: TGTGCCAGCAGCGGAAACTACGAATACACCTTC
v_gene: TRBV11-2
abundance: few
j_gene: TRBJ1-2
d_gene: NA

CDR3aa: CASSFAGAYSPLHF
CDR3nt: TGTGCCAGCAGTTTTGCGGGAGCGTATTCACCCCTCCACTTT
v_gene: TRBV27
abundance: NA
j_gene: TRBJ1-6
d_gene: NA

CDR3aa: CASSLEGTGGGEQYF
CDR3nt: TGTGCCAGCAGCTTAGAGGGGACAGGGGGCGGAGAGCAGTACTTC
v_gene: TRBV11-2
abundance: NA
j_gene: TRBJ2-7
d_gene: TRBD1

CDR3aa: CAITGTDYNEQFF
CDR3nt: TGTGCCATCACCGGGACAGACTACAATGAGCAGTTCTTC
v_gene: TRBV10-3
abundance: NA
j_gene: TRBJ2-1
d_gene: TRBD1

CDR3aa: CASSPQGTPNTEAFF
CDR3nt: TGTGCCAGTAGTCCGCAGGGGACACCAAATACTGAAGCTTTCTTT
v_gene: TRBV19
abundance: NA
j_gene: TRBJ1-1
d_gene: NA

CDR3aa: CASSIGGGNYGYTF
CDR3nt: TGTGCCAGTAGTATAGGGGGAGGTAACTATGGCTACACCTTC
v_gene: TRBV19
abundance: NA
j_gene: TRBJ1-2
d_gene: NA

CDR3aa: CASSIGPGGPNEQFF
CDR3nt: TGTGCCAGTAGTATAGGGCCGGGAGGGCCGAATGAGCAGTTCTTC
v_gene: TRBV19
abundance: NA
j_gene: TRBJ2-1
d_gene: TRBD2

CDR3aa: CASSPSSTDTQYF
CDR3nt: TGTGCCAGCAGCCCCTCTAGCACAGATACGCAGTATTTT
v_gene: TRBV4-2
abundance: NA
j_gene: TRBJ2-3
d_gene: NA

CDR3aa: CASRPTGENIQYF
CDR3nt: TGTGCCAGCAGACCCACAGGGGAAAACATTCAGTACTTC
v_gene: TRBV28
abundance: few
j_gene: TRBJ2-4
d_gene: TRBD1

CDR3aa: CASSLSRSTGELFF
CDR3nt: TGTGCCAGCAGTTTATCCCGCAGCACCGGGGAGCTGTTTTTT
v_gene: TRBV27
abundance: few
j_gene: TRBJ2-2
d_gene: NA

CDR3aa: CASTIPRGLAGGRDTQYF
CDR3nt: TGTGCCAGTACTATACCCAGGGGACTAGCGGGAGGTCGGGATACGCAGTATTTT
v_gene: TRBV19
abundance: NA
j_gene: TRBJ2-3
d_gene: TRBD2

CDR3aa: CASSFSQSTDTQYF
CDR3nt: TGTGCCAGCAGTTTCTCCCAGAGCACAGATACGCAGTATTTT
v_gene: TRBV11-2
abundance: NA
j_gene: TRBJ2-3
d_gene: NA

CDR3aa: CATSYLRGAYEQYF
CDR3nt: TGTGCCACCAGCTACCTCAGGGGAGCCTACGAGCAGTACTTC
v_gene: TRBV15
abundance: NA
j_gene: TRBJ2-7
d_gene: NA

CDR3aa: CASKVGGNYGYTF
CDR3nt: TGTGCCAGTAAAGTGGGGGGTAACTATGGCTACACCTTC
v_gene: TRBV19
abundance: NA
j_gene: TRBJ1-2
d_gene: NA

CDR3aa: CASSLGGPGRVVETQYF
CDR3nt: TGCGCCAGCAGCTTGGGTGGTCCGGGGAGGGTCGTGGAGACCCAGTACTTC
v_gene: TRBV5-1
abundance: few
j_gene: TRBJ2-5
d_gene: TRBD2

CDR3aa: CASSLGRRDRDDYGYTF
CDR3nt: TGTGCCAGCAGCTTAGGGCGCCGGGACAGGGATGACTATGGCTACACCTTC
v_gene: TRBV7-9
abundance: NA
j_gene: TRBJ1-2
d_gene: TRBD1

CDR3aa: CASSLEGLAGENEQFF
CDR3nt: TGTGCCAGCAGCTTGGAGGGACTAGCGGGGGAGAATGAGCAGTTCTTC
v_gene: TRBV5-4
abundance: once
j_gene: TRBJ2-1
d_gene: TRBD2

CDR3aa: CASSMVGTGVGYTF
CDR3nt: TGTGCCAGTAGTATGGTCGGGACAGGTGTAGGCTACACCTTC
v_gene: TRBV19
abundance: NA
j_gene: TRBJ1-2
d_gene: TRBD1

CDR3aa: CASSQIASATNEKLFF
CDR3nt: TGCGCCAGCAGCCAAATCGCCAGCGCAACTAATGAAAAACTGTTTTTT
v_gene: TRBV4-1
abundance: NA
j_gene: TRBJ1-4
d_gene: NA

CDR3aa: CASSLVKREAFF
CDR3nt: TGTGCCAGCAGCTTAGTCAAGCGTGAAGCTTTCTTT
v_gene: TRBV11-1
abundance: NA
j_gene: TRBJ1-1
d_gene: NA

CDR3aa: CASRSQGLVNSQYF
CDR3nt: TGTGCCAGCAGGAGCCAGGGACTCGTAAACAGTCAGTACTTC
v_gene: TRBV28
abundance: NA
j_gene: TRBJ2-4
d_gene: NA